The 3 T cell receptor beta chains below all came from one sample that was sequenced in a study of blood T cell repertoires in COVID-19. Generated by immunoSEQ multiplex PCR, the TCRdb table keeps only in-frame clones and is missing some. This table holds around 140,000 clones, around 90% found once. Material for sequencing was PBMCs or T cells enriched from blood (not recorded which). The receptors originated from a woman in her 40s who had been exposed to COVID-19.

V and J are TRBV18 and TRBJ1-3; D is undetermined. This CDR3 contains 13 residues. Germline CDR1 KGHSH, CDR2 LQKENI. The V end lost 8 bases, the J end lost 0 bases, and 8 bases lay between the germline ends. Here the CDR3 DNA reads TGTGCCAGCCGTGCCAGCTCTGGAAACACCATATATTTT. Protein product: CASRASSGNTIYF.

CDR3 DNA sequence: TGTGCCAGTGCCTACAGTGAAAGCTACACCTTC. This sequence encodes CASAYSESYTF. The J gene is TRBJ1-2, the V gene TRBV12-3 or TRBV12-4; D remains ambiguous. The CDR3 extends over 11 amino acids. Trimming took off 9 bases at V and 9 bases at J, with 14 bases between the two ends.

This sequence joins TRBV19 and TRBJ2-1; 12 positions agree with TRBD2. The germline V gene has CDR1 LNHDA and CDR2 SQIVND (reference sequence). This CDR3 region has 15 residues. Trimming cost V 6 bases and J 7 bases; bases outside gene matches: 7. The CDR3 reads CASSSTSGRLNEQFF. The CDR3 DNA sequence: TGTGCCAGTAGCAGCACTAGCGGGAGGTTAAATGAGCAGTTCTTC.